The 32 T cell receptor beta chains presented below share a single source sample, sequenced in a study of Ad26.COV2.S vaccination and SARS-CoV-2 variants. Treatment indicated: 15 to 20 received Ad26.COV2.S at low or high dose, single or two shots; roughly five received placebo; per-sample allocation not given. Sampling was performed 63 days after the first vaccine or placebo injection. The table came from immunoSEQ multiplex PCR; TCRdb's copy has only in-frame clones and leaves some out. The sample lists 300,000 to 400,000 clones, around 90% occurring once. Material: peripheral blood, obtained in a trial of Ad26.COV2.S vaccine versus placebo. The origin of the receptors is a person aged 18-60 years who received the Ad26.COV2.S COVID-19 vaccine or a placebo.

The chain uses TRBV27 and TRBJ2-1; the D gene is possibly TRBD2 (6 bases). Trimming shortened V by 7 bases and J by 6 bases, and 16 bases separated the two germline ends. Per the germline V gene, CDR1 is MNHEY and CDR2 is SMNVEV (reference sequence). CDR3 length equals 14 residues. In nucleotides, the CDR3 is TGTGCCAGCACGGACCCCTGGGAGGTCAATGAGCAGTTCTTC. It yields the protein CASTDPWEVNEQFF.

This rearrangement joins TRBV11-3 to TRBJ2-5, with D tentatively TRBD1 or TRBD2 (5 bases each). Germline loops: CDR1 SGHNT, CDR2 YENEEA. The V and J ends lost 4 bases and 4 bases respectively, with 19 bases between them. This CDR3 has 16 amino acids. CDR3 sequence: CASSSGRGEWGETQYF. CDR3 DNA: TGTGCCAGCAGCTCCGGTAGAGGGGAGTGGGGAGAGACCCAGTACTTC.

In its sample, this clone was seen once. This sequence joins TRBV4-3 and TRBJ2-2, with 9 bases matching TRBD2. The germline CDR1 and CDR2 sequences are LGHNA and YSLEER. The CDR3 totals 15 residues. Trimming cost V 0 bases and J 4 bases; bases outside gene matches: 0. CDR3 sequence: CASSQETSGTGELFF. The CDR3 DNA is TGCGCCAGCAGCCAAGAGACTAGCGGCACCGGGGAGCTGTTTTTT.

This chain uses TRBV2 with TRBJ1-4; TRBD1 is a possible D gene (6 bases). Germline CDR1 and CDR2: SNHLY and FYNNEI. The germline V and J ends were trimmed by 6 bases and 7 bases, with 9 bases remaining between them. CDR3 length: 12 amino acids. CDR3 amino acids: CASRRDIEKLFF. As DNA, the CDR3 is TGTGCCAGCAGACGGGACATTGAAAAACTGTTTTTT.

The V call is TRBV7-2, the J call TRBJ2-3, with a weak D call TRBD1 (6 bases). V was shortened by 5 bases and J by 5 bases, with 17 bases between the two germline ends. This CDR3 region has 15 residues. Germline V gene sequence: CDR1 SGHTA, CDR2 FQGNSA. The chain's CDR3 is CASSPTRATGDTQYF. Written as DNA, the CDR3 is TGTGCCAGCAGCCCAACCCGGGCGACAGGAGATACGCAGTATTTT.

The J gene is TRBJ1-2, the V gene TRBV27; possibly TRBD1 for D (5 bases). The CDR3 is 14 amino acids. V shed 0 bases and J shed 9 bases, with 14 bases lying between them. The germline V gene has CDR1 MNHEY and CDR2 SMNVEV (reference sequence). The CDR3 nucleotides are TGTGCCAGCAGTTTATCGGAGACAGCGAGAAGCTACACCTTC. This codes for CASSLSETARSYTF.

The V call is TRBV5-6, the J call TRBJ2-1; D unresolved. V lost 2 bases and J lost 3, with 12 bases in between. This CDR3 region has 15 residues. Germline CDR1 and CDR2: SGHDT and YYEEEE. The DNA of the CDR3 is TGTGCCAGCAGCTTCATCTCCGGGCTCTACAATGAGCAGTTCTTC. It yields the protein CASSFISGLYNEQFF.

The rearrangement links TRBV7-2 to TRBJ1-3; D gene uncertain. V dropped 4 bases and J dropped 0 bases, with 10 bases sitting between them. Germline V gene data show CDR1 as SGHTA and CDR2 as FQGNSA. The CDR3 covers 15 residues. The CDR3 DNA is TGTGCCAGCAGCTACCGCCTGAGCTCTGGAAACACCATATATTTT. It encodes CASSYRLSSGNTIYF.

CDR3 DNA sequence: TGTGCCAGCAGCCCAAGACTTGGGAGCACAGATACGCAGTATTTT. Residues: CASSPRLGSTDTQYF. The chain uses TRBV11-3 and TRBJ2-3; D is unclear. Trimming removed 5 bases at V and 0 bases at J, with 12 bases between. Germline assignment: CDR1 SGHNT and CDR2 YENEEA. The CDR3 is 15 amino acids.

The CDR3 loop reads CASSLSRGTVETQYF. In DNA, the CDR3 is TGTGCCAGCAGCTTATCGAGGGGAACGGTAGAGACCCAGTACTTC. The rearrangement uses TRBV7-2 and TRBJ2-5; D may match TRBD1 or TRBD2 (5 bases each). CDR3 length equals 15 residues. Germline CDR1 SGHTA, CDR2 FQGNSA. Trimming stripped 2 bases from V and 4 bases from J, with 14 bases between.

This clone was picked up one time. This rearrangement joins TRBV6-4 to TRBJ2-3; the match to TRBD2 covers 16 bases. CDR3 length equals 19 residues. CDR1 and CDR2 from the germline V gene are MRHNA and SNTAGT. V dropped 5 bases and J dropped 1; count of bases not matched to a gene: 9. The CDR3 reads CASSPGTSGGADGTDTQYF. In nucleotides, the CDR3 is TGTGCCAGCAGTCCCGGGACTAGCGGGGGGGCCGACGGCACAGATACGCAGTATTTT.

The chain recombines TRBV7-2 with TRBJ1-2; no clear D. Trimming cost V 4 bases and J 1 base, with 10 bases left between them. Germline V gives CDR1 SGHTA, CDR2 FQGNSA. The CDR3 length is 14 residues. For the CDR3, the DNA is TGTGCCAGCAGCTCCCTCTCCCTTAACTATGGCTACACCTTC. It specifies CASSSLSLNYGYTF.

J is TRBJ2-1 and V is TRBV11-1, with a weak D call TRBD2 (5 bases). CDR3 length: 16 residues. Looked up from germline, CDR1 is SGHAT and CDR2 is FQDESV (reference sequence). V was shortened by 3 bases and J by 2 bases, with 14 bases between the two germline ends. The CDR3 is CASSFRGSPPYNEQFF. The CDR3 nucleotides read TGTGCCAGCAGCTTCCGTGGGAGCCCTCCCTACAATGAGCAGTTCTTC.

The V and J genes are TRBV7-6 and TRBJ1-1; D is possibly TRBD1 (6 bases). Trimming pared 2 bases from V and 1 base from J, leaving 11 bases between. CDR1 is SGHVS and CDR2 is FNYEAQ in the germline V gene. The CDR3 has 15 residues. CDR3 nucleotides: TGTGCCAGCAGCTTAAGGACAGATCCGAACACTGAAGCTTTCTTT. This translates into CASSLRTDPNTEAFF.

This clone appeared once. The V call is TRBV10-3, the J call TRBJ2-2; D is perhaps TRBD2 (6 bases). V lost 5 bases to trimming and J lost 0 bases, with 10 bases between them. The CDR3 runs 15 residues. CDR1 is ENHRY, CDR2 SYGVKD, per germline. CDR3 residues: CAISTGLSNTGELFF. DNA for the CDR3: TGTGCCATCAGTACAGGACTATCGAACACCGGGGAGCTGTTTTTT.

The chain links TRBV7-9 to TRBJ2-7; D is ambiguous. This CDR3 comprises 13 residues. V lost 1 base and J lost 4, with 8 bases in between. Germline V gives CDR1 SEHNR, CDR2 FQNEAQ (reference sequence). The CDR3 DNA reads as TGTGCCAGCAGCTTAGATCCGTTATACGAGCAGTACTTC. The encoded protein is CASSLDPLYEQYF.

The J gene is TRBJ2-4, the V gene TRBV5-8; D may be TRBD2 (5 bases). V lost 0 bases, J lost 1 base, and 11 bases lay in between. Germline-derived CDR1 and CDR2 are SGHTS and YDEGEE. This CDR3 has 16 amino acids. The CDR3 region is CASSLEPGTAKNIQYF. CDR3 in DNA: TGTGCCAGCAGCTTGGAGCCGGGAACGGCCAAAAACATTCAGTACTTC.

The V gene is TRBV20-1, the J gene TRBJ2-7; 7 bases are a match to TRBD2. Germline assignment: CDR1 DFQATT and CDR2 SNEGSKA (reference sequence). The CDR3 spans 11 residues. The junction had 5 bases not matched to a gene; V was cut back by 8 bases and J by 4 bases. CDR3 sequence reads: CSLADSYEQYV. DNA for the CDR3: TGCAGTCTAGCGGACTCTTACGAGCAGTACGTC.

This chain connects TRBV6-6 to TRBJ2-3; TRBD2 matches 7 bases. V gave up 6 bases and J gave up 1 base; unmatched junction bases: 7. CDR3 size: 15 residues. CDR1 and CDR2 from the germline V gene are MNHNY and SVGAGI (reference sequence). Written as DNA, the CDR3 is TGTGCCAGCAGAAATCGGGGGGATGGCACAGATACGCAGTATTTT. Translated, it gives CASRNRGDGTDTQYF.

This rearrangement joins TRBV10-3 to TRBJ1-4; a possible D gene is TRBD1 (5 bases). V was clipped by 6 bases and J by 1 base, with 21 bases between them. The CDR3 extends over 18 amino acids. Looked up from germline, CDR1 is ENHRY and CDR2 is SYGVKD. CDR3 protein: CAIRSDKEAYQTNEKLFF. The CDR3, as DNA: TGTGCCATCAGGTCGGACAAGGAGGCGTATCAAACTAATGAAAAACTGTTTTTT.

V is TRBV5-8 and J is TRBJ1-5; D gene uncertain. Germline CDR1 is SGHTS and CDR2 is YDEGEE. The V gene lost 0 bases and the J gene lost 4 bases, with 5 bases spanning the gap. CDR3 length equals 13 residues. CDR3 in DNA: TGTGCCAGCAGCTTGGGACAAAATCAGCCCCAGCATTTT. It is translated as CASSLGQNQPQHF.

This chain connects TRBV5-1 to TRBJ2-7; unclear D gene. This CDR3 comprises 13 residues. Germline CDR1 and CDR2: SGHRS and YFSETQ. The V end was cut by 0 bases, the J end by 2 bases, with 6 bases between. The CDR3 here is CASSLEPTYEQYF. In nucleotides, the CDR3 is TGCGCCAGCAGCTTGGAGCCTACCTACGAGCAGTACTTC.

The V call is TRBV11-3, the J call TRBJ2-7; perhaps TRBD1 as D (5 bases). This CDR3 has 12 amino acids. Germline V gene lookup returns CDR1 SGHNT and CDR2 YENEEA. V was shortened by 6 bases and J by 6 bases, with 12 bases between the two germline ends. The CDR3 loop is CASRRGAGEQYV. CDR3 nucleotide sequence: TGTGCCAGCAGGCGTGGGGCCGGCGAGCAGTACGTC.

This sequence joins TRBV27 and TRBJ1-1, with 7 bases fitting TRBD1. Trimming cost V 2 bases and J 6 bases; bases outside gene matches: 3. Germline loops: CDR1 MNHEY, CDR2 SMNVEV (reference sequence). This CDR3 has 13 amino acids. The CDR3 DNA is TGTGCCAGCAGTTTACAGGGGGGGTCTGAAGCTTTCTTT. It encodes CASSLQGGSEAFF.

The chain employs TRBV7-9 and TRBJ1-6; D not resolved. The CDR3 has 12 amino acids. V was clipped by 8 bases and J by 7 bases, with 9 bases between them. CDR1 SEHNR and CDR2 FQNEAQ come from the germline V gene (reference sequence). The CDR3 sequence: CASGRSNSPLHF. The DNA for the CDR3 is TGTGCCAGCGGCAGGTCAAATTCACCCCTCCACTTT.

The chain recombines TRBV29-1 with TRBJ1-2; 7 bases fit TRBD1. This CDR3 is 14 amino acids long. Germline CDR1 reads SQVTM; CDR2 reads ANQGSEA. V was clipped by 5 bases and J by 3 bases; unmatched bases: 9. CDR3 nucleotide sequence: TGCAGCGTTTCAGGGGGGGAATCTCACTATGGCTACACCTTC. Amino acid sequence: CSVSGGESHYGYTF. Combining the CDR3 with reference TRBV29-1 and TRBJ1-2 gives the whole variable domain SAVISQKPSRDICQRGTSLTIQCQVDSQVTMMFWYRQQPGQSLTLIATANQGSEATYESGFVIDKFPISRPNLTFSTLTVSNMSPEDSSIYLCSVSGGESHYGYTFGSGTRLTVV.

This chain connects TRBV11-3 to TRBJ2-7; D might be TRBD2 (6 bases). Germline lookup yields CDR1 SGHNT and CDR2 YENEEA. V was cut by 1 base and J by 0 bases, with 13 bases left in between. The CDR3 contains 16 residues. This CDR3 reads CASSLGYGGDSYEQYV. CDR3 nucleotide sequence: TGTGCCAGCAGCTTAGGGTACGGGGGTGACTCCTACGAGCAGTACGTC.

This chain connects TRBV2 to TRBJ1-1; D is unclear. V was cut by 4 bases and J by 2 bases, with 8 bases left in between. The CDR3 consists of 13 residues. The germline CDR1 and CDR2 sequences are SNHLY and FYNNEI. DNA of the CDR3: TGTGCCAGCAGTGCCAGGTATAACACTGAAGCTTTCTTT. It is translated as CASSARYNTEAFF.

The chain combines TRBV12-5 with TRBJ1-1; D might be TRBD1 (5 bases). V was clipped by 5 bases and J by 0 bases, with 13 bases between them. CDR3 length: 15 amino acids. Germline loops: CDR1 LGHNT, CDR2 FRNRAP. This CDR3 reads CASGLRTDMNTEAFF. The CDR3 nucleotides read TGTGCTAGTGGTCTCCGGACGGACATGAACACTGAAGCTTTCTTT.

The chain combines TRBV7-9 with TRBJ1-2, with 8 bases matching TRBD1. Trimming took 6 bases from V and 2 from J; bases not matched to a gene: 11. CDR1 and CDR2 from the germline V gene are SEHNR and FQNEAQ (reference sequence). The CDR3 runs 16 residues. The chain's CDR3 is CASRHRQGRSNYGYTF. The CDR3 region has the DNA TGTGCCAGCAGACATCGACAGGGGAGGAGCAACTATGGCTACACCTTC.

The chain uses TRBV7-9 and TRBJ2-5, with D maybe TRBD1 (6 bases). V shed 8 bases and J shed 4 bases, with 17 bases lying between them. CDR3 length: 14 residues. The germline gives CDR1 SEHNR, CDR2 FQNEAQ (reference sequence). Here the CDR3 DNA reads TGTGCCAGCCCCCCCACAGGGCAAGGAGAGACCCAGTACTTC. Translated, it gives CASPPTGQGETQYF.

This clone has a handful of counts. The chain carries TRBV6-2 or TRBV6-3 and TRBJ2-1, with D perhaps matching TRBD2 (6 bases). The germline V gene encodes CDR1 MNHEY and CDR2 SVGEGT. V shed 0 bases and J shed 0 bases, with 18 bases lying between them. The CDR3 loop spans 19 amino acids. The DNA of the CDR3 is TGTGCCAGCAGTTACTCGAAGGCTTGGCGGGGCCACTCCTACAATGAGCAGTTCTTC. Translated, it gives CASSYSKAWRGHSYNEQFF.